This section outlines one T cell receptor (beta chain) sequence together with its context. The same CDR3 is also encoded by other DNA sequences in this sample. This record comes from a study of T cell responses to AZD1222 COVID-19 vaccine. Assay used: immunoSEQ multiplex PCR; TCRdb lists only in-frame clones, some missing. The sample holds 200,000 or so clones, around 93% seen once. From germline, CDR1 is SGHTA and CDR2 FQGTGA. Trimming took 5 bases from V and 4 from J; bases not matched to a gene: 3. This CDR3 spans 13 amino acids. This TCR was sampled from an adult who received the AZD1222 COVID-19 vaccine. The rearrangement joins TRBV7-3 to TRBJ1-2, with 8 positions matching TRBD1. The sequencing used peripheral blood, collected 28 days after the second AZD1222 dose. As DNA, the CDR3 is TGTGCCAGCAGCGCGGGGACAGGCTATGGCTACACCTTC. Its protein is CASSAGTGYGYTF.